This T cell receptor (beta chain) was captured in a study of cytomegalovirus exposure and HLA in healthy donors. Study-wide points: In vitro checks showed that three CMV-associated chains really do target CMV antigens.

V was shortened by 5 bases and J by 0 bases, with 8 bases between the two germline ends. The CDR3 totals 14 residues. Germline V CDR1 and CDR2: SNHLY, FYNNEI. On this clone itself: Antigen: not known.

The study ran its PCR with 60 Vbeta and 13 Jbeta primers. Assay used: immunoSEQ multiplex PCR; TCRdb lists only in-frame clones, some missing. The sample yields 130,000 or so clones, around four fifths seen once. Source material: PBMCs. The sequence was obtained from a woman aged 40 to 49 in good health and CMV-seropositive. This chain connects TRBV2 to TRBJ1-5, with unresolved D. CDR3 in amino acids: CASSRGTSNQPQHF. In nucleotides, the CDR3 is TGTGCCAGCAGTCGGGGAACTAGCAATCAGCCCCAGCATTTT.